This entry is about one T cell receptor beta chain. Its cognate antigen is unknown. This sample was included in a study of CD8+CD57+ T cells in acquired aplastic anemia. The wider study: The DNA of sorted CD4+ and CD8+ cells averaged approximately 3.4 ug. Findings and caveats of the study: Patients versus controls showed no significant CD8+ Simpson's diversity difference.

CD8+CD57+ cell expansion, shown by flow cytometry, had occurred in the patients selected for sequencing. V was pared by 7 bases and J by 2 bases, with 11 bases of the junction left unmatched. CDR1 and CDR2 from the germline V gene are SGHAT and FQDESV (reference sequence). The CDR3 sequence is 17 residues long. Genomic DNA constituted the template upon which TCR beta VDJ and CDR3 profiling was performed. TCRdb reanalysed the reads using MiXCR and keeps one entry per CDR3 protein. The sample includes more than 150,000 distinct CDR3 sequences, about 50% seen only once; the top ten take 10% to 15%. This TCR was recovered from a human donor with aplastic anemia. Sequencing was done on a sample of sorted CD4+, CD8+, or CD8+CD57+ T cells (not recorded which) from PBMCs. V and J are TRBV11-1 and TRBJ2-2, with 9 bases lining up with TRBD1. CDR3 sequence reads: CASTPLPGQGNTGELFF. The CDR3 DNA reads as TGTGCCAGCACCCCCCTGCCGGGACAGGGAAACACCGGGGAGCTGTTTTTT.